One T cell receptor (beta chain) is described in this entry. The junction departs from the called germline gene at one end, perhaps through a read error. The data are from a study of Tregs in tolerant kidney transplant recipients. Germline V gene sequence: CDR1 SNHLY, CDR2 FYNNEI. This CDR3 contains 13 residues. TCRdb keeps only in-frame clones here, not all; method: immunoSEQ multiplex PCR. The data contain around 52,000 clones, about four fifths of them seen just once; the ten biggest clones take up more than 4.5%. The rearrangement uses TRBV2 and TRBJ2-4; unclear D gene. The sequence was collected from a human donor in good health. Sequenced input: CD4+ T cells from blood. This CDR3 is CASNELSKNIQYF. In DNA form, the CDR3 reads TGTGCCAGCAATGAACTATCCAAAAACATTCAGTACTTC.